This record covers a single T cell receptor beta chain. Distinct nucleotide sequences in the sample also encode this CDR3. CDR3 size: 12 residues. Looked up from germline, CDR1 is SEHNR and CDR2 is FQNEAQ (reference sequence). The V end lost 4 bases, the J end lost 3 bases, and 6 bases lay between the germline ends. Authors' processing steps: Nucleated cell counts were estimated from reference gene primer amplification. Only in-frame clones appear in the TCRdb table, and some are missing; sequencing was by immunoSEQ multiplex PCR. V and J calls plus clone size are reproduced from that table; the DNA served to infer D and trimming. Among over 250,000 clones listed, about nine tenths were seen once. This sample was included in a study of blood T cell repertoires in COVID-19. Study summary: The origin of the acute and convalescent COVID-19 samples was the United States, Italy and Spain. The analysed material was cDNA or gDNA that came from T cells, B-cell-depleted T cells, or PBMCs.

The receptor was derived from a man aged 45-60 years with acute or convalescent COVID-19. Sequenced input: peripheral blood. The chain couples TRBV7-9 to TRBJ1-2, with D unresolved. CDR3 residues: CASSSGDYGYTF. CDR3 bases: TGTGCCAGCAGCTCCGGGGACTATGGCTACACCTTC.